Presented here are 11 T cell receptor beta chains from one specimen sequenced in a study of beta chain features in type 1 diabetes. Every bit of the isolated RNA underwent reverse transcription, so sequencing read expressed TCRB transcripts. Sequencing was performed with immunoSEQ multiplex PCR; in TCRdb, only in-frame clones are kept and a portion is missing. The sample lists around 400,000 clones; roughly 12% were seen once. Sequenced: naive CD4+ T cells from blood. These receptors all come from a man aged 18-30 years in good health.

This clone was observed a few times. This sequence joins TRBV7-2 and TRBJ2-7, with 7 bases identical to TRBD2. This CDR3 is built from 15 residues. Germline assignment: CDR1 SGHTA and CDR2 FQGNSA. Trimming removed 2 bases from V and 2 bases from J; junction bases left unmatched: 6. The CDR3 here is CASSLRGRGPYEQYF. The CDR3 DNA reads as TGTGCCAGCAGCTTACGCGGGAGAGGGCCCTACGAGCAGTACTTC.

V gene TRBV28 combines with J gene TRBJ2-7; 9 bases are a match to TRBD1. Per the germline V gene, CDR1 is MDHEN and CDR2 is SYDVKM. With 5 bases clipped from V and 2 bases from J, the junction kept 4 bases outside the gene matches. The CDR3 sequence is 14 residues long. The DNA of the CDR3 is TGTGCCAGCAGTCAGGACAGGGGTGCCTACGAGCAGTACTTC. Encoded protein: CASSQDRGAYEQYF.

The rearrangement uses TRBV7-8 and TRBJ2-3, with a tentative D call TRBD2 (7 bases). The CDR3 runs to 20 residues. From germline, CDR1 is SGHVS and CDR2 FQNEAQ. V was pared by 1 base and J by 0 bases, with 23 bases between. The CDR3 sequence: CASSLGGLGGGPLSTDTQYF. The CDR3 DNA sequence: TGTGCCAGCAGCTTAGGGGGGCTGGGCGGGGGCCCACTTAGCACAGATACGCAGTATTTT.

This clone was seen a handful of times. This chain joins TRBV11-2 and TRBJ1-6; a weak D match, TRBD1 (5 bases). Looked up from germline, CDR1 is SGHAT and CDR2 is FQNNGV. The CDR3 has 15 amino acids. V was cut by 4 bases and J by 7 bases, with 14 bases left in between. The CDR3 here is CASSSQGDMNSPLHF. The CDR3 region has the DNA TGTGCCAGCAGCTCCCAGGGCGACATGAATTCACCCCTCCACTTT.

This rearrangement joins TRBV4-2 to TRBJ2-7; 9 nucleotides agree with TRBD2. The length of the CDR3 is 17 residues. Germline CDR1 reads LGHNA; CDR2 reads YNFKEQ. V was clipped by 3 bases and J by 0 bases; unmatched bases: 9. This CDR3 reads CASSHEGVAGDSYEQYF. For the CDR3, the DNA is TGTGCCAGCAGCCATGAGGGGGTAGCGGGAGACTCCTACGAGCAGTACTTC.

A few counts support this clone. This rearrangement joins TRBV4-2 to TRBJ2-7; 10 nucleotides align to TRBD2. Unmatched junction bases numbered 10, after V lost 0 bases and J lost 2 bases. The CDR3 is made up of 18 amino acids. CDR1 and CDR2 from the germline V gene are LGHNA and YNFKEQ. CDR3 amino acids: CASSQDNSGRAGPYEQYF. CDR3 DNA sequence: TGTGCCAGCAGCCAAGATAACAGCGGGAGGGCCGGCCCCTACGAGCAGTACTTC.

This clone has only a few counts. This rearrangement joins TRBV28 to TRBJ2-7; D call uncertain. The CDR3 sequence is 15 residues long. Germline lookup yields CDR1 MDHEN and CDR2 SYDVKM. V lost 2 bases, J lost 0 bases, and 11 bases lay in between. The CDR3 spells CASSLGRVLSYEQYF. The CDR3 DNA reads TGTGCCAGCAGTTTAGGTCGGGTCCTCTCCTACGAGCAGTACTTC.

The table lists this clone with a few counts. The rearrangement links TRBV7-3 to TRBJ1-6; D call uncertain. Trimming stripped 1 base from V and 8 bases from J, with 12 bases between. Germline assignment: CDR1 SGHTA and CDR2 FQGTGA. This CDR3 is 15 amino acids long. The CDR3 DNA sequence: TGTGCCAGCAGCTTAAGCGGCACGGAGGATTCACCCCTCCACTTT. Residues: CASSLSGTEDSPLHF. The variable domain in full, with the rest retrieved from reference TRBV7-3 and TRBJ1-6, is GAGVSQTPSNKVTEKGKYVELRCDPISGHTALYWYRQSLGQGPEFLIYFQGTGAADDSGLPNDRFFAVRPEGSVSTLKIQRTERGDSAVYLCASSLSGTEDSPLHFGNGTRLTVT.

The CDR3 DNA reads as TGTGCCAGCAGTGCGTCGATAGCGGGGACATACAATGAGCAGTTCTTC. This encodes CASSASIAGTYNEQFF. The J gene is TRBJ2-1, the V gene TRBV28; 8 bases are a match to TRBD2. The CDR3 totals 16 residues. Germline values: CDR1 MDHEN, CDR2 SYDVKM. With 5 bases clipped from V and 4 bases from J, the junction kept 10 bases outside the gene matches.

The chain uses TRBV5-5 and TRBJ2-5; TRBD2 aligns across 11 bases. The CDR3 extends over 16 amino acids. V lost 4 bases and J lost 5; bases outside the gene matches: 10. The germline CDR1 and CDR2 sequences are SGHKS and YYEKEE (reference sequence). CDR3 nucleotides: TGTGCCAGCAGCCTACGACTAGCGGGAAGAGGGGAGACCCAGTACTTC. Translated, it gives CASSLRLAGRGETQYF.

This clone was seen a handful of times. The chain employs TRBV7-2 and TRBJ2-2; D is possibly TRBD2 (7 bases). Germline V gene lookup returns CDR1 SGHTA and CDR2 FQGNSA. The CDR3 has 14 amino acids. The germline V and J ends were trimmed by 6 bases and 7 bases, with 15 bases remaining between them. DNA of the CDR3: TGTGCCAGCAGGGGGGCGGGAGATATCGGGGAGCTGTTTTTT. Its protein product is CASRGAGDIGELFF.